This TCR beta chain originates from a study of blood T cell repertoires in COVID-19. Study as a whole: The United States, Italy and Spain provided the acute and convalescent COVID-19 samples. In each case, the material was cDNA or gDNA derived from T cells, B-cell-depleted T cells, or PBMCs.

Authors' analysis steps: Nucleated cell number was recorded as an estimate derived from reference gene primer amplification. Sequenced by immunoSEQ multiplex PCR; TCRdb stores in-frame clones only, minus some. Clonal size and the V and J genes are those of that table, whereas D and trimming came from the DNA. Seen here are around 470,000 clones, nearly 90% observed once, and the top ten hold about 0.91%. Enrolment of Seattle patients took place during active infection, and they were followed longitudinally. This clone appeared once. Germline loops: CDR1 SGHNT, CDR2 YYREEE (reference sequence). This CDR3 has 17 residues. The germline V and J ends were trimmed by 0 bases and 0 bases, with 15 bases remaining between them.

The source material was peripheral blood. This clonotype was sampled from a man aged 18 to 29 with COVID-19, enrolled during active disease. The V gene is TRBV5-4, the J gene TRBJ1-2; no clear D gene. This CDR3 is CASSLVPGPRSNYGYTF. The CDR3 DNA reads as TGTGCCAGCAGCTTGGTTCCTGGGCCCCGTTCTAACTATGGCTACACCTTC.